A few counts support the clone carrying this T cell receptor beta chain. V dropped 5 bases and J dropped 7 bases, with 8 bases sitting between them. The CDR3 runs to 11 residues. Germline-derived CDR1 and CDR2 are LNHDA and SQIVND (reference sequence). The sample originates from a study of OX40 agonist ivuxolimab in advanced cancers. Assay used: immunoSEQ multiplex PCR; TCRdb lists only in-frame clones, some missing. The repertoire includes 40,000 or so clones, around 87% of them detected once, and about 0.37% sits in the top ten. The chain carries TRBV19 and TRBJ1-1, with D uncertain. This clonotype originated in an adult with an advanced solid tumor such as melanoma, head and neck, liver or kidney cancer. Sequencing used CD4+ or CD8+ T cells sorted from blood, obtained in a trial of the OX40 agonist ivuxolimab. The CDR3 here is CASSWQFEAFF. In DNA, the CDR3 is TGTGCCAGTAGTTGGCAGTTTGAAGCTTTCTTT. Drawing the rest from reference TRBV19 and TRBJ1-1, the complete variable domain is DGGITQSPKYLFRKEGQNVTLSCEQNLNHDAMYWYRQDPGQGLRLIYYSQIVNDFQKGDIAEGYSVSREKKESFPLTVTSAQKNPTAFYLCASSWQFEAFFGQGTRLTVV.